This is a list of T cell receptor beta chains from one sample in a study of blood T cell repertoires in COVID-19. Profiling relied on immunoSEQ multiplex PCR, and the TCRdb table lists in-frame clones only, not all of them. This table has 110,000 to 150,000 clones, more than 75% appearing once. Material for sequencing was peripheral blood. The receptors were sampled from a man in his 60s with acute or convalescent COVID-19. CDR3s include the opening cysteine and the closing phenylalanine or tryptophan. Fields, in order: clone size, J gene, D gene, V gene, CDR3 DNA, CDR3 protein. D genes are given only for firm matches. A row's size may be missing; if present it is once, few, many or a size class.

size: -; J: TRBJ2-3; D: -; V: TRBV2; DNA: TGTGCCATCAAGAATGGGGGGGCTAGCACAGATACGCAGTATTTT; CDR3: CAIKNGGASTDTQYF
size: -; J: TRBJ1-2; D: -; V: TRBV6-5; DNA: TGTGCCAGCGATTCGACTAGTACCTATGGCTACACCTTC; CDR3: CASDSTSTYGYTF
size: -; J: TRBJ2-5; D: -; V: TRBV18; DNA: TGTGCCAGCTCACCATCCGCGCCTCCTAAAGAGACCCAGTACTTC; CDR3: CASSPSAPPKETQYF
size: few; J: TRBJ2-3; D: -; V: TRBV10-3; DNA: TGTGCCATCACCGGGACTCCAGTCCCAGATACGCAGTATTTT; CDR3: CAITGTPVPDTQYF
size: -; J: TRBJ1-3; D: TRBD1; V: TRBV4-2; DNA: TGTGCCAGCAGCCAAGATAAGGACAGGGCAGGAAACACCATATATTTT; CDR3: CASSQDKDRAGNTIYF
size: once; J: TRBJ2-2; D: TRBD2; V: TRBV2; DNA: TGTGCCAGCAGCCGGGACTACTCCCCCGGGGAGCTGTTTTTT; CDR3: CASSRDYSPGELFF
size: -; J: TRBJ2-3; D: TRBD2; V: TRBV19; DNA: TGTGCCAGTAGTAAAAGCGGGGAGGGTGATACGCAGTATTTT; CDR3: CASSKSGEGDTQYF
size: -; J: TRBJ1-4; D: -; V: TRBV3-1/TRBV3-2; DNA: TGTGCCAGCAGCCCTACGGTGTCAAATAATGAAAAACTGTTTTTT; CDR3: CASSPTVSNNEKLFF
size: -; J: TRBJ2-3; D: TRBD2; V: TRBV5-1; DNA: TGCGCCAGCAGCTTGGCCGGTTCTAGCGGGAGAACAGATACGCAGTATTTT; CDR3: CASSLAGSSGRTDTQYF
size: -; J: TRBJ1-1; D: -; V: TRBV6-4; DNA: TGTGCCAGCAGTGACTCCAGGAACACTGAAGCTTTCTTT; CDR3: CASSDSRNTEAFF
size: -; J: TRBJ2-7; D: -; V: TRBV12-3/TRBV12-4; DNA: TGTGCCAGCAGTTTGAGCACAGTCTACGAGCAGTACTTC; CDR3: CASSLSTVYEQYF
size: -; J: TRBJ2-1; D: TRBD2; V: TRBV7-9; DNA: TGTGCCAGCAGCCCGCCGGGCGGGAGGGTTTACAATGAGCAGTTCTTC; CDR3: CASSPPGGRVYNEQFF
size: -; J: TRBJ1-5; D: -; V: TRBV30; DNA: TGTGCCTGGAGCACCGGGGACTATAGCAATCAGCCCCAGCATTTT; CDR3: CAWSTGDYSNQPQHF
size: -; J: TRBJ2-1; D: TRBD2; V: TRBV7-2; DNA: TGTGCCAGCAGCTTCACTAGCGGGACAGTGGGTAGTAATGAGCAGTTCTTC; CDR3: CASSFTSGTVGSNEQFF
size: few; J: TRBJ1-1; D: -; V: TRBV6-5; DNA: TGTGCCAGCAGTTACGCAGTGGACACTGAAGCTTTCTTT; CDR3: CASSYAVDTEAFF
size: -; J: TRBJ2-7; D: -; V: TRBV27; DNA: TGTGCCAGCAGTTTAAACGTAAGGGGAAGTCGGTACGAGCAGTACTTC; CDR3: CASSLNVRGSRYEQYF
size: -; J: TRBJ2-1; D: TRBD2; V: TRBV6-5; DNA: TGTGCCAGCAGGAAAGGGACTAGCGGATACAGTGAGCAGTTCTTC; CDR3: CASRKGTSGYSEQFF
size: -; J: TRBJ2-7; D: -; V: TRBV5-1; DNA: TGCGCCAGCAGCTTGACGGTGAGCTCCTACGAGCAGTACTTC; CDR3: CASSLTVSSYEQYF
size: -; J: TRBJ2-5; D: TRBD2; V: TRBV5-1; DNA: TGCGCCAGCAGCTTGGCTGGGACTAGCGCCTCCCAAGAGACCCAGTACTTC; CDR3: CASSLAGTSASQETQYF
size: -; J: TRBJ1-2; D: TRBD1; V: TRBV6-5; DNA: TGTGCCAGCAGTTCCACGTGGACAGGGATGGATGGCTACACCTTC; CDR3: CASSSTWTGMDGYTF
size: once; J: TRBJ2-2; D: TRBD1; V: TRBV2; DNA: TGTGCCAGCGGACAGGGTATCGGGGAGCTGTTTTTT; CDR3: CASGQGIGELFF
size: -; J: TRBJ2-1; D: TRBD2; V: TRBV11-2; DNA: TGTGCCAGCAGCTTCACTACTAGCGGGAGCTACAATGAGCAGTTCTTC; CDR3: CASSFTTSGSYNEQFF
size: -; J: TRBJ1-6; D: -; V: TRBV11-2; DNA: TGTGCCAGCAGCTTAGAAGGAACGGGGTCACCCCTCCACTTT; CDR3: CASSLEGTGSPLHF
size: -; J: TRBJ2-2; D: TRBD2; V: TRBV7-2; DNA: TGTGCCAGCAGCCCCTCCTTAGCGGGAGGGGGGACCGGGGAGCTGTTTTTT; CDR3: CASSPSLAGGGTGELFF
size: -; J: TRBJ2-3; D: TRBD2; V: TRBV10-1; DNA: TGCGCCAGCACCAGGACTAGGGAGGGAGATACGCAGTATTTT; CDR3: CASTRTREGDTQYF
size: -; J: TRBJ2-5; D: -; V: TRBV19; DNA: TGTGCCAGTAGTATAGGGGGCACAAGCAAGACCCAGTACTTC; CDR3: CASSIGGTSKTQYF
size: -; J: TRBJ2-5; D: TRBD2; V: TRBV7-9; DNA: TGTGCCAGCAGTTGGACTAGCGGGAGAGAGACCCAGTACTTC; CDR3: CASSWTSGRETQYF
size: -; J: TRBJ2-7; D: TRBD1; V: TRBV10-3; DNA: TGTGCCATCGGGGGACAGGGGGCGTCGGTAGAGCAGTACTTC; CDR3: CAIGGQGASVEQYF
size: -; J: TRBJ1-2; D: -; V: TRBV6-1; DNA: TGTGCCAGCAGTGACCGGGACACCAACTATGGCTACACCTTC; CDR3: CASSDRDTNYGYTF
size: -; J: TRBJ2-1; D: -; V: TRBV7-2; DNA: TGTGCCAGCAGCTTTAGCGGCCTCTCCTACAATGAGCAGTTCTTC; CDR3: CASSFSGLSYNEQFF
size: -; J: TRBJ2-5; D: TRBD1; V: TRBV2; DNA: TGTGCCAGCAGTGAAGACGGGACAGGGGGAGAGACCCAGTACTTC; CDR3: CASSEDGTGGETQYF
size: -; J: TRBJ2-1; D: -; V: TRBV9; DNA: TGTGCCAGCAGCGAGAATCCCCTCCCGGGAGATGAGCAGTTCTTC; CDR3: CASSENPLPGDEQFF
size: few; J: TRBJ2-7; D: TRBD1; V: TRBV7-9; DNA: TGTGCCAGCAGCCCTACGGACAGGGGGCTTAGCGAGCAGTACTTC; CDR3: CASSPTDRGLSEQYF
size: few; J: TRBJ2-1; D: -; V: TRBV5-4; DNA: TGTGCCAGCAGCTTGGTAGCTGGCAATGAGCAGTTCTTC; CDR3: CASSLVAGNEQFF
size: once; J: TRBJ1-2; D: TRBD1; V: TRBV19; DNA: TGTGCCAGTAGTATCCTGGGACAGGTCTATGGCTACACCTTC; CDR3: CASSILGQVYGYTF